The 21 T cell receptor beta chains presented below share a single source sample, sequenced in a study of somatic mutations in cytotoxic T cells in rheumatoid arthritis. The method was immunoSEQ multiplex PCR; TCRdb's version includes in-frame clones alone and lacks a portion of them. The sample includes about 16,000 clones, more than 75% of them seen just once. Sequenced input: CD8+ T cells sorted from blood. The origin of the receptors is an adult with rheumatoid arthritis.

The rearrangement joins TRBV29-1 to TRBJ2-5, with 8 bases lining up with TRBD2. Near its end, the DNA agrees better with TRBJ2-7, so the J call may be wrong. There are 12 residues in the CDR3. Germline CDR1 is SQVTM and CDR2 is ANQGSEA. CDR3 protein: CSVVAGIYEQYF. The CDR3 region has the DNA TGCAGCGTTGTAGCGGGAATTTACGAGCAGTACTTC.

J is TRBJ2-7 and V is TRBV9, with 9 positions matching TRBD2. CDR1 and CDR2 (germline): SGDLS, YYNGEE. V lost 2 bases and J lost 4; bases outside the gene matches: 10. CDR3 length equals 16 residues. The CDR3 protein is CASSVGYAGGDYEQYF. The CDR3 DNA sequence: TGTGCCAGCAGCGTGGGATATGCGGGAGGGGATTACGAGCAGTACTTC.

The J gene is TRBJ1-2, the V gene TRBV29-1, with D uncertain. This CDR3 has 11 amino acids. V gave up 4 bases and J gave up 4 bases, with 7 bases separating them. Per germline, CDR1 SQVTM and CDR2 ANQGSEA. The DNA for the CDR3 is TGCAGCGTTGGAGCGGCCTATGGCTACACCTTC. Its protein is CSVGAAYGYTF.

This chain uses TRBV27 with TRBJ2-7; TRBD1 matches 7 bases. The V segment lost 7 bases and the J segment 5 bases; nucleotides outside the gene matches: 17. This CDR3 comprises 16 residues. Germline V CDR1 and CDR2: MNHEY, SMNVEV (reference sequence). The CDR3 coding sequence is TGTGCCAGCACCGTGAACCGGGACAGTTTAGTCCACGAGCAGTACTTC. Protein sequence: CASTVNRDSLVHEQYF.

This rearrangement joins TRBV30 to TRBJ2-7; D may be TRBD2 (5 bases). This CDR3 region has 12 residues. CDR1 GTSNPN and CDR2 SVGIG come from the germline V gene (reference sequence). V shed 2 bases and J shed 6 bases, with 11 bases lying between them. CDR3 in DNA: TGTGCCTGGAGTTACGGGATGGGCGAGCAGTACTTC. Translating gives CAWSYGMGEQYF.

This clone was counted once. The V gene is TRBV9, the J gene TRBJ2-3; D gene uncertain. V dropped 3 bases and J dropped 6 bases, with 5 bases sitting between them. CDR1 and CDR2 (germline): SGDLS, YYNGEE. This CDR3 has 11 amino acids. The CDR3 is CASSGRDTQYF. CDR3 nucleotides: TGTGCCAGCAGCGGCCGGGATACGCAGTATTTT.

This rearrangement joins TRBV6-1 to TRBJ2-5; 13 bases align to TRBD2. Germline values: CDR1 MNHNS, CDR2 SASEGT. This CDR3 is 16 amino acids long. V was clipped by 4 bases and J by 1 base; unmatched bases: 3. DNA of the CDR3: TGTGCCAGCAGTGGACTAGCGGGAGGAGGCCAAGAGACCCAGTACTTC. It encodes CASSGLAGGGQETQYF.

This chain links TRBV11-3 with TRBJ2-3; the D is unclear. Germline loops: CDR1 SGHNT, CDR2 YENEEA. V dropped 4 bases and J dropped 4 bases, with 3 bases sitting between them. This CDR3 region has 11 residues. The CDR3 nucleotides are TGTGCCAGCAGCTCTTCAGATACGCAGTATTTT. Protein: CASSSSDTQYF.

CDR3 nucleotide sequence: TGCGCCAGCAGCTTGGGGGGGAATGGCTACACCTTC. Amino acid sequence: CASSLGGNGYTF. The V gene is TRBV5-1, the J gene TRBJ1-2; perhaps TRBD1 as D (5 bases). Trimming took off 0 bases at V and 6 bases at J, with 6 bases between the two ends. The germline V gene has CDR1 SGHRS and CDR2 YFSETQ. This CDR3 is 12 amino acids long.

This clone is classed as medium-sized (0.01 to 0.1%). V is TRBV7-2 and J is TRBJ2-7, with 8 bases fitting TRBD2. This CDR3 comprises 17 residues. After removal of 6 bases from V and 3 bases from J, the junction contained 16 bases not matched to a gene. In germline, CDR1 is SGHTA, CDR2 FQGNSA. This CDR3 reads CASRPPPSGRGIYEQYF. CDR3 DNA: TGTGCCAGCAGGCCCCCGCCCAGCGGGAGAGGGATCTACGAGCAGTACTTC. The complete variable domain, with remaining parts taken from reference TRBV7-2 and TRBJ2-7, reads GAGVSQSPSNKVTEKGKDVELRCDPISGHTALYWYRQSLGQGLEFLIYFQGNSAPDKSGLPSDRFSAERTGGSVSTLTIQRTQQEDSAVYLCASRPPPSGRGIYEQYFGPGTRLTVT.

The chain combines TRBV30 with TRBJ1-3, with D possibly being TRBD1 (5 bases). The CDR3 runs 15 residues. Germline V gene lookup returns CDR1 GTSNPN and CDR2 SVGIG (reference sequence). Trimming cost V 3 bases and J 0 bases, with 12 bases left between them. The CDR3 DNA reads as TGTGCCTGGAGGGGGCCCCTAAGCTCTGGAAACACCATATATTTT. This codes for CAWRGPLSSGNTIYF.

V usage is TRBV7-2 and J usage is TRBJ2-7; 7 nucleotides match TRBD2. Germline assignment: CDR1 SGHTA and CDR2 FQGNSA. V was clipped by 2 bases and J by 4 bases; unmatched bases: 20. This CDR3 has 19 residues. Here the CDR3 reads CASSLMRGRASRSMYEQYF. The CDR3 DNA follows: TGTGCCAGCAGCTTAATGCGGGGGAGGGCTAGTCGGAGCATGTACGAGCAGTACTTC. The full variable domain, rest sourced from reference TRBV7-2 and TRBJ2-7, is GAGVSQSPSNKVTEKGKDVELRCDPISGHTALYWYRQSLGQGLEFLIYFQGNSAPDKSGLPSDRFSAERTGGSVSTLTIQRTQQEDSAVYLCASSLMRGRASRSMYEQYFGPGTRLTVT.

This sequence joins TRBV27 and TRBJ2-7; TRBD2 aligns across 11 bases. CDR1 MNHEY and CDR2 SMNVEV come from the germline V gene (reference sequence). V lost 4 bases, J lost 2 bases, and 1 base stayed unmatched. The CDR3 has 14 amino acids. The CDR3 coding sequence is TGTGCCAGCAGTTCGGGACTAGCGGCCTACGAGCAGTACTTC. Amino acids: CASSSGLAAYEQYF.

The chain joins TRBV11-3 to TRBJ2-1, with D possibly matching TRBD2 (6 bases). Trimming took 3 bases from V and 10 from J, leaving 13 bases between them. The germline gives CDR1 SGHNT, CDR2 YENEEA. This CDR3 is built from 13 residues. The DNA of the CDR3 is TGTGCCAGCAGCTTGAGGGAGGCGAGGGAGCAGTTCTTC. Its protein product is CASSLREAREQFF.

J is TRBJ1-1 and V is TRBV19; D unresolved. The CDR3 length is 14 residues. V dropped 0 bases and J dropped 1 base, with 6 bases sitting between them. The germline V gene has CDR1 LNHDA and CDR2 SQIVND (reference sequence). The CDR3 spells CASSIDLGNTEAFF. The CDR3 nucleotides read TGTGCCAGTAGTATAGATCTCGGGAACACTGAAGCTTTCTTT.

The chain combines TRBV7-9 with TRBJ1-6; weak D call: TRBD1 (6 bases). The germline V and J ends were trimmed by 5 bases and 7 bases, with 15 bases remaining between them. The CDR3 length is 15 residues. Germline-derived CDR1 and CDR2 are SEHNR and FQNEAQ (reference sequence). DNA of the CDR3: TGTGCCAGCAGCACGGCCCGGACAGCCAATTCACCCCTCCACTTT. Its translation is CASSTARTANSPLHF.

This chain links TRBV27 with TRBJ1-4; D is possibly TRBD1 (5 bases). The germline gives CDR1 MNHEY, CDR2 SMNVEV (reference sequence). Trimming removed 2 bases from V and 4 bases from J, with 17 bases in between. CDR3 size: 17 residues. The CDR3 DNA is TGTGCCAGCAGTTTAACCGGGGCGGGGCCGCATAATGAAAAACTGTTTTTT. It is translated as CASSLTGAGPHNEKLFF.

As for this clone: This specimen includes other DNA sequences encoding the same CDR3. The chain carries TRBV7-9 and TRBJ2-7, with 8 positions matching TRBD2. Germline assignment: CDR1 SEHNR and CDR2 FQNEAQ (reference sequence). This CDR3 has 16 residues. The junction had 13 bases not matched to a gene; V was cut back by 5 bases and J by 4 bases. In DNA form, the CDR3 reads TGTGCCAGCAGCCCCCTCACCGGGAGGGGCTCATACGAGCAGTACTTC. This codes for CASSPLTGRGSYEQYF.

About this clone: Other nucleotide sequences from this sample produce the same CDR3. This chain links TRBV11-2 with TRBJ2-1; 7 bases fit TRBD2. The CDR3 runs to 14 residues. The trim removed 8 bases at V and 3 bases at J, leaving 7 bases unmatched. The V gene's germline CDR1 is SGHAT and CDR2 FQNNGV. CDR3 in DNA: TGTGCCAGCGGGCGGGGAGGGGACTACAATGAGCAGTTCTTC. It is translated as CASGRGGDYNEQFF.

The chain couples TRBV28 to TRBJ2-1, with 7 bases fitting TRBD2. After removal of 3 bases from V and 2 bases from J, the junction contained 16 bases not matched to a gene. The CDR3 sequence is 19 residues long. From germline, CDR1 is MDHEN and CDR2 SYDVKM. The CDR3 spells CASSFPGPWGREPYNEQFF. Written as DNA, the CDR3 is TGTGCCAGCAGTTTCCCGGGTCCTTGGGGGAGGGAGCCCTACAATGAGCAGTTCTTC.

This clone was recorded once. The DNA for the CDR3 is TGTGCCAGCAGTTCCCACTTCCGGGATCGAGAAGAGACCCAGTACTTC. It is translated as CASSSHFRDREETQYF. The chain has TRBV27 and TRBJ2-5, with D tentatively TRBD2 (5 bases). The germline gives CDR1 MNHEY, CDR2 SMNVEV (reference sequence). CDR3 length: 16 amino acids. V shed 4 bases and J shed 3 bases, with 18 bases lying between them.